This T cell receptor (beta chain) was identified in a study of OX40 agonist ivuxolimab in advanced cancers. Only in-frame clones appear in the TCRdb table, and some are missing; sequencing was by immunoSEQ multiplex PCR. The sample has more than 80,000 clones, approximately 93% seen once; the top ten hold roughly 0.27%. Germline V gene data show CDR1 as SGHRS and CDR2 as YFSETQ. CDR3 length: 14 residues. Trimming took 1 base from V and 0 from J, leaving 7 bases between them. This chain connects TRBV5-1 to TRBJ1-1; D uncertain. The receptor comes from an adult with an advanced solid tumor such as melanoma, head and neck, liver or kidney cancer. Here the sequenced sample was CD4+ or CD8+ T cells sorted from blood, taken in a trial of the OX40 agonist ivuxolimab. The CDR3 DNA is TGCGCCAGCAGCTTGATGGCGTTGAACACTGAAGCTTTCTTT. Its protein product is CASSLMALNTEAFF.